In its sample, the clone carrying this T cell receptor beta chain was seen many times. Antigen specificity is unknown. TCRdb itself ran the 5' RACE reads through MiXCR, one entry per CDR3 protein. Found here are fewer than 200,000 distinct CDR3 sequences, approximately 16% of them singletons; the top ten hold roughly 8%. This sample is part of a study of CD8 T cells in ankylosing spondylitis. Whole-study results and caveats: Made up of eight highly homologous variants, a TCR beta motif appeared characteristic of ankylosing spondylitis blood. Significant enrichment of disease-linked clones was reportedly seen in matched ankylosing spondylitis synovial fluid.

This CDR3 is 16 amino acids long. V lost 0 bases and J lost 0, with 9 bases in between. Germline assignment: CDR1 DFQATT and CDR2 SNEGSKA (reference sequence). The J gene is TRBJ2-6, the V gene TRBV20-1; no clear D gene. The sequenced sample was blood, either unsorted or a sorted T cell fraction (not recorded which). The clonotype comes from a male donor with ankylosing spondylitis or in good health (not recorded which). The CDR3 nucleotides are TGCAGTGCTAGAGATTACGGGTACTCTGGGGCCAACGTCCTGACTTTC. Its translation is CSARDYGYSGANVLTF.